Sequencing of this T cell receptor (beta chain) was carried out in a study of blood T cell repertoires in COVID-19. At the level of the study: There were acute and convalescent COVID-19 samples, and they came from the United States, Italy and Spain. Sources were T cells, B-cell-depleted T cells, or PBMCs; the material itself was cDNA or gDNA.

Original handling: Amplified reference gene primers provided the basis for estimating nucleated cell counts. Measured with immunoSEQ multiplex PCR; TCRdb has only the in-frame clones, and not every one. Clonal size and the V and J genes are those of that table, whereas D and trimming came from the DNA. The table has over 150,000 clones, around 87% seen once. Deletions cut 3 bases from V and 2 bases from J, with 8 bases between. Germline assignment: CDR1 SGHRS and CDR2 YFSETQ. This CDR3 is 14 amino acids long. V and J are TRBV5-1 and TRBJ2-2; maybe TRBD2 (6 bases). The origin of this receptor is a man aged 40-55 years with active or convalescent COVID-19. Source material: peripheral blood. CDR3 nucleotide sequence: TGCGCCAGCAGCTCGGGACTCAACACCGGGGAGCTGTTTTTT. Protein sequence: CASSSGLNTGELFF.